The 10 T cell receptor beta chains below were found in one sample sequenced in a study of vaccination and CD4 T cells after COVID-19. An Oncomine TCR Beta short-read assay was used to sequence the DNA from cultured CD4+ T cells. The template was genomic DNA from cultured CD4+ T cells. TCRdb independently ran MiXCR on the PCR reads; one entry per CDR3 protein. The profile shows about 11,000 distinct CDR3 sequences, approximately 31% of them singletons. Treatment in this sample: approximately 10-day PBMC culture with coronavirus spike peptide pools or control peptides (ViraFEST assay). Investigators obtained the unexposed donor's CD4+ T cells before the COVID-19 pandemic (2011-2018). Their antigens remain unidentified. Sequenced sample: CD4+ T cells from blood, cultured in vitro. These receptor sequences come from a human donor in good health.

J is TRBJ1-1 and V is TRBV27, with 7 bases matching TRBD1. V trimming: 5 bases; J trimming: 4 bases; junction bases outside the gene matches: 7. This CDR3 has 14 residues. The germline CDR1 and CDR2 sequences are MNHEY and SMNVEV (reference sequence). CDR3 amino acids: CASSQRQGSTEAFF. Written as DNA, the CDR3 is TGTGCCAGCAGTCAACGACAGGGCTCCACTGAAGCTTTCTTT.

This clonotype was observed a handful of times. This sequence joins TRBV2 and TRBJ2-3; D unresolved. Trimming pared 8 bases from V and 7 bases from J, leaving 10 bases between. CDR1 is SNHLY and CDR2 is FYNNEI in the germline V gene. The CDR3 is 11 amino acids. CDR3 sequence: CASLRKNTQYF. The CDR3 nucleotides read TGTGCCAGCCTGAGGAAGAATACGCAGTATTTT.

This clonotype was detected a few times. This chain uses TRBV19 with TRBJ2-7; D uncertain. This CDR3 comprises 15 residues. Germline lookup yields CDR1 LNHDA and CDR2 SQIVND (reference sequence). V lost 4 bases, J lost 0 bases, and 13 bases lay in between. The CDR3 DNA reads TGTGCCAGTAGTAACACGGGCCTCAGCTCCTACGAGCAGTACTTC. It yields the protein CASSNTGLSSYEQYF. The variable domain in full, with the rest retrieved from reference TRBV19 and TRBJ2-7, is DGGITQSPKYLFRKEGQNVTLSCEQNLNHDAMYWYRQDPGQGLRLIYYSQIVNDFQKGDIAEGYSVSREKKESFPLTVTSAQKNPTAFYLCASSNTGLSSYEQYFGPGTRLTVT.

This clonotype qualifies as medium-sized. This chain's CDR3 is CSAPDRVSAEAFF. For the CDR3, the DNA is TGCAGTGCGCCGGACAGGGTTAGTGCTGAAGCTTTCTTT. This chain links TRBV20-1 with TRBJ1-1; 8 nucleotides align to TRBD1. Germline V gives CDR1 DFQATT, CDR2 SNEGSKA (reference sequence). The CDR3 sequence is 13 residues long. J lost 6 bases, V lost 6 bases, and 9 bases had no gene match.

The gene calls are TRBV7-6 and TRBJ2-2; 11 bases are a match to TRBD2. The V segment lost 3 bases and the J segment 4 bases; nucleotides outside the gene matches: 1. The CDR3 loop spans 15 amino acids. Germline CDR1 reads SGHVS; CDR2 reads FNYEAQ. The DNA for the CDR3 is TGTGCCAGCAGCTTGGGGACTAGCGGCACCGGGGAGCTGTTTTTT. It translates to CASSLGTSGTGELFF. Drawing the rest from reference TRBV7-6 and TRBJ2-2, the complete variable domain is GAGVSQSPRYKVTKRGQDVALRCDPISGHVSLYWYRQALGQGPEFLTYFNYEAQQDKSGLPNDRFSAERPEGSISTLTIQRTEQRDSAMYRCASSLGTSGTGELFFGEGSRLTVL.

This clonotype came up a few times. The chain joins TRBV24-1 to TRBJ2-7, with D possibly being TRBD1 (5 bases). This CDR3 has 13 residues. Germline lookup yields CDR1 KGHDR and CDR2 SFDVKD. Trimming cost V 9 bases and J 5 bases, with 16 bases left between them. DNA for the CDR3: TGTGCCACCTCGAAGGGGAAGTTAGACGAGCAGTACTTC. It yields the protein CATSKGKLDEQYF.

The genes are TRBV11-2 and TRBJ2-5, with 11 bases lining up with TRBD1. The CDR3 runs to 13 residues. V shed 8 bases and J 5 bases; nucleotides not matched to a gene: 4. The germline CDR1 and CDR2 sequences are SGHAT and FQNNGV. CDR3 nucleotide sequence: TGTGCCAGCCGTGGACAGGGGGCGGAGACCCAGTACTTC. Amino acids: CASRGQGAETQYF.

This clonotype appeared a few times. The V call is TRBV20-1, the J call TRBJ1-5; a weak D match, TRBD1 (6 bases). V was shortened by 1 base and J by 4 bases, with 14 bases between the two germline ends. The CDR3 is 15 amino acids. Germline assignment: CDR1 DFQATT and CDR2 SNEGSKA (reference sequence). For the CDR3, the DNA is TGCAGTGCTAGAGTGCTCGGGACACTAAATCAGCCCCAGCATTTT. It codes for CSARVLGTLNQPQHF.

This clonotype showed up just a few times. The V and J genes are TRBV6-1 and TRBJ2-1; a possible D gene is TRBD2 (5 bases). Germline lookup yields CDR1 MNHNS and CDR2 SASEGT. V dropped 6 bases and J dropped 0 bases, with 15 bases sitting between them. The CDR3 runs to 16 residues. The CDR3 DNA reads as TGTGCCAGCAGGCGGACCGGGATCTCCTCCTACAATGAGCAGTTCTTC. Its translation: CASRRTGISSYNEQFF.

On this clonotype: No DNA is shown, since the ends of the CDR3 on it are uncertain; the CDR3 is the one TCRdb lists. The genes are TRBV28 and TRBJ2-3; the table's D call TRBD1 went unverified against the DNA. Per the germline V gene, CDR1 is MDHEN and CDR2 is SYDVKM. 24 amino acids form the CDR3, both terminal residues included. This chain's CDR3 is CASTFGSSYEQYFGPGGNTDTQYF.